This T cell receptor beta chain came from a study of T cells after posttransplantation cyclophosphamide. Overall study results and limits: Donor CD8+ memory clones often dominated recipient blood repertoires at later times. Recipient CMV seropositivity and CMV reactivation strongly tracked TRB clonality.

On the day of bone marrow donation, the related graft donor provided peripheral blood. A note on this clone: Its specificity is unknown.

Some clones are missing from TCRdb's copy, which holds only in-frame ones; the method was immunoSEQ multiplex PCR. The data show about 66,000 clones, roughly 93% seen once. The source material was PBMCs. The TCR was taken from a woman aged 30 to 39 in good health and a related stem cell transplant donor.

The CDR3 sequence is CASSPGTGDEQYF. The CDR3, as DNA: TGTGCCAGCAGCCCCGGGACAGGGGACGAGCAGTACTTC. The chain combines TRBV28 with TRBJ2-7, with 10 bases lining up with TRBD1. The CDR3 has 13 residues. CDR1 and CDR2 from the germline V gene are MDHEN and SYDVKM. V lost 6 bases to trimming and J lost 5 bases; unmatched junction nucleotides: 4.